This T cell receptor beta chain was found in a study of identical twins. From the 5' RACE reads, TCRdb called clonotypes with MiXCR, one entry per CDR3 protein. In the table there are roughly 290,000 distinct CDR3 sequences, roughly 8.6% of which are singletons. Trimming stripped 6 bases from V and 2 bases from J, with 15 bases between. CDR3 length: 14 amino acids. Germline values: CDR1 SGHDT, CDR2 YYEEEE. This sample also belongs to another study, concerning yellow fever vaccine responses in identical twins.

The chain is built from TRBV5-6 and TRBJ2-7, with D maybe TRBD2 (5 bases). Sequenced material: memory (CD45RO+) T cells sorted from blood. The TCR originated in a young woman in good health. The CDR3 coding sequence is TGTGCCAGCACCCGTCGGGGAAACGCCTACGAGCAGTACTTC. Residues: CASTRRGNAYEQYF.